Listed here are 10 T cell receptor beta chains from one sample, sequenced in a study of regulatory T cells in long-lasting Graves disease (TCRdb year 2021). The sample's time point label, decoded: newly diagnosed GD, antithyroid drugs for less than 3 months. For both TCR sequencing and RNA sequencing, RNA was extracted from PBMCs using TRIzol. The library came from multiplex PCR. Sequencing relied on an Illumina HiSeq 4000. To build TCR beta libraries, CDR3 regions were amplified by Arm-PCR using iRepertoire HTBI primers. Clones were called with MiXCR by TCRdb after fastp trimmed the public reads at Q25, and only in-frame beta chains were retained. A single entry per CDR3 protein holds the most common genes and DNA from its merged rows. The sample table lists more than 400,000 distinct CDR3 sequences, about 16% of them with a count of one. The leading ten clones occupy around 11% of the sample. In addition, the sample was reused for a study of T cells in Graves' hyperthyroidism and ophthalmopathy.

Sequences were derived from peripheral blood mononuclear cells (PBMCs), sampled at new diagnosis, from a patient treated with antithyroid drugs. These receptors came from a woman aged 25 to 39 with Graves disease. Donor details come from another sample of the same person, matched by shared clones.

Concerning this clonotype itself: A much bigger clone sits one base away, suggesting this may be a read error. Because the CDR3 is missing its conserved closing phenylalanine or tryptophan, this is likely a read error. The chain is built from TRBV2 and TRBJ2-1; 9 bases are shared with TRBD1. CDR1 and CDR2 from the germline V gene are SNHLY and FYNNEI. The CDR3 is 15 residues long. With V trimmed by 5 bases and J by 9 bases, 11 bases remained unmatched. The CDR3 coding sequence is TGTGCCAGCAGTTGGGACAGGGCCCCTCAGGGTGAGCAGTTCTCC. Residues: CASSWDRAPQGEQFS.

This clonotype was detected only a few times. Relative to the germline gene, one junction end is altered; a read error may explain this. This sequence joins TRBV3-1 and TRBJ1-6, with TRBD1 identical over 11 bases. There are 18 residues in the CDR3. Germline lookup yields CDR1 LGHDT and CDR2 YNNKEL (reference sequence). The CDR3 coding sequence is TGTGCCAGCGGCCAAGAAGCGGGACAGGGGGTATTTAATTCACCCCTCCACTTT. Its protein product is CASGQEAGQGVFNSPLHF.

There are many counts of this clonotype. The chain uses TRBV4-3 and TRBJ2-1, with D uncertain. Trimming removed 0 bases from V and 12 bases from J, with 9 bases in between. The CDR3 is 12 residues long. Looked up from germline, CDR1 is LGHNA and CDR2 is YSLEER. The CDR3 region is CASSQDLRWQFF. CDR3 nucleotide sequence: TGCGCCAGCAGCCAAGATTTACGGTGGCAGTTCTTC.

In its sample, this clonotype was seen many times. The J gene is TRBJ2-5, the V gene TRBV5-6, with 10 bases fitting TRBD2. Trimming removed 5 bases from V and 3 bases from J; junction bases left unmatched: 16. The germline CDR1 and CDR2 sequences are SGHDT and YYEEEE. The CDR3 has 18 residues. The CDR3 region is CASRDWTSGGPGKETQYF. DNA for the CDR3: TGTGCCAGCAGGGACTGGACTAGCGGAGGCCCGGGGAAAGAGACCCAGTACTTC.

The CDR3 DNA follows: TGTGCCAGCAGCATGAGCGCGGATTCACCCCTCCACTTT. Residues: CASSMSADSPLHF. The chain couples TRBV9 to TRBJ1-6; D remains ambiguous. This CDR3 has 13 residues. Germline-derived CDR1 and CDR2 are SGDLS and YYNGEE. Trimming took 4 bases from V and 8 from J, leaving 10 bases between them.

This clonotype was counted a few times. The gene calls are TRBV6-2 or TRBV6-3 and TRBJ1-5; a weak D match, TRBD1 (5 bases). The V and J ends lost 5 bases and 4 bases respectively, with 15 bases between them. The CDR3 sequence is 15 residues long. Germline CDR1 MNHEY, CDR2 SVGEGT. This CDR3 reads CASSVDSLENQPQHF. CDR3 DNA sequence: TGTGCCAGCAGTGTCGACAGCCTAGAAAATCAGCCCCAGCATTTT.

About this clonotype itself: A much bigger clone sits one base away, suggesting this may be a read error. The gene calls are TRBV3-1 and TRBJ2-1, with TRBD2 as a possible D gene (6 bases). Germline loops: CDR1 LGHDT, CDR2 YNNKEL (reference sequence). The CDR3 sequence is 17 residues long. CDR3 loop: CASSQGWAGPSHNEQFF. The CDR3 DNA follows: TGTGCCAGCAGCCAAGGGTGGGCGGGGCCCTCCCACAATGAGCAGTTCTTC.

This clonotype was observed at least ten times. In nucleotides, the CDR3 is TGTGCCAGCACCGCGGACAGGGGGGTTGATACGCAGTATTTT. This codes for CASTADRGVDTQYF. The rearrangement links TRBV6-2 or TRBV6-3 to TRBJ2-3; 10 bases map to TRBD1. Looked up from germline, CDR1 is MNHEY and CDR2 is SVGEGT. Unmatched junction bases numbered 7, after V lost 7 bases and J lost 6 bases. The CDR3 sequence is 14 residues long.

On this clonotype: Being one base from a much bigger clone, this may be a read error. The chain is built from TRBV30 and TRBJ2-7, with D unresolved. Germline V lookup: CDR1 GTSNPN, CDR2 SVGIG (reference sequence). The ends were cut back, 8 bases at V and 4 bases at J, with 24 bases in the middle. The CDR3 contains 15 residues. CDR3 nucleotide sequence: TGTGCCCCTAATTCCGCTGGATCCCGGCGTTACGAGCAGTACTTC. Its translation: CAPNSAGSRRYEQYF.

This chain joins TRBV9 and TRBJ1-2; possibly TRBD1 for D (6 bases). The CDR3 runs 16 residues. The germline CDR1 and CDR2 sequences are SGDLS and YYNGEE. V was shortened by 0 bases and J by 0 bases, with 12 bases between the two germline ends. CDR3: CASSVARGQANYGYTF. The CDR3 DNA is TGTGCCAGCAGCGTAGCCAGGGGCCAAGCTAACTATGGCTACACCTTC.